This entry concerns a single TCR beta chain. Its antigen is not identified. The data were obtained in a study of a mutant IDH1 vaccine in newly diagnosed glioma. Study-wide background: The first vaccination came 4-6 weeks after radiotherapy alone, or with temozolomide cycles. Study conclusions and caveats: The study observed vaccine-induced immune responses in 85% to 95% of patients.

Time point defined: week 11, during vaccination. Each dose of the vaccine consisted of 300 ug of mutant IDH1 20-mer peptide, with topical imiquimod. The method was immunoSEQ multiplex PCR; TCRdb's version includes in-frame clones alone and lacks a portion of them. The repertoire holds tens of thousands of clones, with 75% to 90% as singletons. The CDR3 has 14 residues. V was shortened by 0 bases and J by 3 bases, with 9 bases between the two germline ends. Germline V gene data show CDR1 as SGHDT and CDR2 as YYEEEE. The chain combines TRBV5-6 with TRBJ1-2; no definite D call. This receptor was identified in a man aged 45-65 years with glioma. This material consisted of PBMCs, taken from a glioma patient whose treatment included an IDH1 peptide vaccine. The CDR3, as DNA: TGTGCCAGCAGCTTGGACCCACGGGACTATGGCTACACCTTC. It translates to CASSLDPRDYGYTF.